The 15 T cell receptor beta chains reported below all come from one sample, sequenced in a study of Graves' ophthalmopathy and Graves' hyperthyroidism. TCR beta CDR3 regions were amplified from RNA transcripts. First-round RT-PCR relied on HTBI primers, and a second-round multiplex PCR came next. TCRdb recomputed calls from the multiplex PCR reads with MiXCR, one row per CDR3 protein. The sample shows approximately 640,000 distinct CDR3 sequences, over 40% of them seen only once. Sequenced sample: peripheral blood. The receptor set was obtained from an adult man with Graves' ophthalmopathy.

This clonotype was recorded at least ten times. The genes are TRBV2 and TRBJ1-2; 7 nucleotides agree with TRBD1. Losses at the gene ends were 6 bases for V and 8 bases for J; bases not matched to a gene: 12. CDR1 and CDR2 from the germline V gene are SNHLY and FYNNEI. This CDR3 is built from 14 residues. The CDR3 is CASRRGQPRYGYTF. The CDR3, as DNA: TGTGCCAGCAGGAGGGGACAGCCACGCTACGGCTACACCTTC. Looking up the rest from reference TRBV2 and TRBJ1-2 gives the full variable domain: EPEVTQTPSHQVTQMGQEVILRCVPISNHLYFYWYRQILGQKVEFLVSFYNNEISEKSEIFDDQFSVERPDGSNFTLKIRSTKLEDSAMYFCASRRGQPRYGYTFGSGTRLTVV.

This clonotype showed up many times. J is TRBJ1-1 and V is TRBV5-1; D is unresolved. The CDR3 runs to 15 residues. Germline CDR1 SGHRS, CDR2 YFSETQ. Trimming shortened V by 4 bases and J by 0 bases, and 13 bases separated the two germline ends. CDR3 region: CASSARGSLNTEAFF. In nucleotides, the CDR3 is TGCGCCAGCAGCGCGCGAGGGAGCCTGAACACTGAAGCTTTCTTT.

The chain links TRBV12-3 or TRBV12-4 to TRBJ1-5; no firm D call. The V end lost 8 bases, the J end lost 0 bases, and 32 bases lay between the germline ends. This CDR3 has 21 residues. The CDR3, as DNA: TGTGCCAGCCTAACCTCCTCTTCTCTGCCCCGCGGCACTTATAGCAATCAGCCCCAGCATTTT. Translation gives CASLTSSSLPRGTYSNQPQHF.

The chain couples TRBV20-1 to TRBJ1-6; D uncertain. The CDR3 has 14 residues. CDR1 DFQATT and CDR2 SNEGSKA come from the germline V gene (reference sequence). The V and J ends lost 7 bases and 5 bases respectively, with 15 bases between them. The CDR3 loop reads CSGRVRIDNSPLHF. In DNA form, the CDR3 reads TGCAGTGGTCGGGTCAGGATCGATAATTCACCCCTCCACTTT.

This chain uses TRBV7-2 with TRBJ1-2; D is unclear. Trimming took 5 bases from V and 6 from J, leaving 13 bases between them. Germline V gives CDR1 SGHTA, CDR2 FQGNSA. The CDR3 runs 13 residues. This chain's CDR3 is CASSRKGGNGYTF. CDR3 DNA: TGTGCCAGCAGCCGTAAGGGCGGAAATGGCTACACCTTC.

The table lists this clonotype with many counts. This chain uses TRBV2 with TRBJ1-1; D gene ambiguous. V lost 6 bases to trimming and J lost 3 bases, with 8 bases between them. CDR1 is SNHLY, CDR2 FYNNEI, per germline. This CDR3 contains 12 residues. CDR3 sequence reads: CASSDRDTEAFF. The CDR3 DNA follows: TGTGCCAGCAGCGATCGGGACACTGAAGCTTTCTTT. Full variable domain (rest looked up from reference TRBV2 and TRBJ1-1): EPEVTQTPSHQVTQMGQEVILRCVPISNHLYFYWYRQILGQKVEFLVSFYNNEISEKSEIFDDQFSVERPDGSNFTLKIRSTKLEDSAMYFCASSDRDTEAFFGQGTRLTVV.

The genes are TRBV4-1 and TRBJ1-2; 8 nucleotides align to TRBD1. Germline CDR1 MGHRA, CDR2 YSYEKL. The CDR3 covers 14 residues. J was trimmed by 3 bases and V by 3 bases; bases with no gene match: 3. The CDR3 sequence: CASSQAGGDYGYTF. CDR3 in DNA: TGCGCCAGCAGCCAGGCAGGGGGCGACTATGGCTACACCTTC.

This clonotype was observed at least ten times. In nucleotides, the CDR3 is TGTGCCAGTAGTACTCTTTACGGCACCGGGGAGCTGTTTTTT. It is translated as CASSTLYGTGELFF. This sequence joins TRBV19 and TRBJ2-2, with D hard to call. Germline V gives CDR1 LNHDA, CDR2 SQIVND (reference sequence). With 4 bases removed from V and 4 bases from J, the gap between germline ends came to 10 bases. This CDR3 contains 14 residues.

This clonotype was seen many times. This sequence joins TRBV7-2 and TRBJ2-7; 9 bases fit TRBD2. CDR1 is SGHTA, CDR2 FQGNSA, per germline. The CDR3 contains 15 residues. J gave up 3 bases and V 1 base, and 4 bases lay outside the gene matches. CDR3: CASSLVVAGVYEQYF. The CDR3 DNA sequence: TGTGCCAGCAGCTTAGTAGTAGCGGGGGTCTACGAGCAGTACTTC. Full variable domain (outside the CDR3, taken from reference TRBV7-2 and TRBJ2-7): GAGVSQSPSNKVTEKGKDVELRCDPISGHTALYWYRQSLGQGLEFLIYFQGNSAPDKSGLPSDRFSAERTGGSVSTLTIQRTQQEDSAVYLCASSLVVAGVYEQYFGPGTRLTVT.

This clonotype was seen at least ten times. The chain has TRBV7-2 and TRBJ2-7; possible D gene TRBD1, 6 bases. The CDR3 covers 13 residues. The ends were cut back, 6 bases at V and 6 bases at J, with 15 bases in the middle. Germline V CDR1 and CDR2: SGHTA, FQGNSA. This CDR3 is CASSFDEGGEQYF. DNA of the CDR3: TGTGCCAGCAGTTTCGATGAAGGGGGCGAGCAGTACTTC.

Notes on this clonotype: This could be a read error, since a much larger clone is one nucleotide away. The gene calls are TRBV2 and TRBJ2-7; 10 positions match TRBD2. Germline V gene sequence: CDR1 SNHLY, CDR2 FYNNEI. The CDR3 has 17 amino acids. V was pared by 4 bases and J by 0 bases, with 9 bases of the junction left unmatched. In DNA form, the CDR3 reads TGTGCCAGCAGTGCCCGCCATGCTAGCGGGAGCTCCTACGAGCAGTACTTC. Encoded protein: CASSARHASGSSYEQYF.

This clonotype was seen at least ten times. The chain employs TRBV19 and TRBJ1-3; D is unresolved. This CDR3 has 12 residues. With 6 bases removed from V and 4 bases from J, the gap between germline ends came to 7 bases. The V gene's germline CDR1 is LNHDA and CDR2 SQIVND (reference sequence). The CDR3 nucleotides read TGTGCCAGTAGCACTACCGGAAACACCATATATTTT. Residues: CASSTTGNTIYF.

This clonotype was seen repeatedly, ten times or more. The chain combines TRBV2 with TRBJ2-5, with TRBD2 matching over 7 bases. The CDR3 sequence is 14 residues long. V lost 7 bases and J lost 2; bases outside the gene matches: 7. Germline CDR1 is SNHLY and CDR2 is FYNNEI. CDR3 region: CASNQLADQETQYF. In DNA form, the CDR3 reads TGTGCCAGCAATCAGCTAGCGGATCAAGAGACCCAGTACTTC.

This clonotype was counted many times. The rearrangement joins TRBV9 to TRBJ1-2; D gene uncertain. V lost 1 base, J lost 2 bases, and 18 bases lay in between. CDR3 length: 17 amino acids. The V gene's germline CDR1 is SGDLS and CDR2 YYNGEE. The CDR3 loop is CASSVFAGIRENYGYTF. The CDR3 DNA follows: TGTGCCAGCAGCGTATTCGCCGGGATCAGAGAGAACTATGGCTACACCTTC.

This clonotype was observed a handful of times. The chain uses TRBV6-4 and TRBJ1-1; TRBD1 is a possible D gene (6 bases). The CDR3 runs 14 residues. V shed 6 bases and J shed 7 bases, with 18 bases lying between them. The germline CDR1 and CDR2 sequences are MRHNA and SNTAGT. CDR3 sequence reads: CASSQLQGSSEAFF. The CDR3 DNA follows: TGTGCCAGCAGCCAGTTACAGGGATCAAGTGAAGCTTTCTTT.